This TCR beta chain was obtained from a study of blood T cells in healthy people across ages (dated by TCRdb to the mid-2010s). Regarding the research as a whole: In model experiments, template switching captured roughly one uniquely barcoded TCR beta cDNA molecule for every two T cells. The study measured age-related changes in TCR beta repertoire diversity using deep sequencing normalized with unique cDNA molecular identifiers. The donors were divided into four age groups: young (average approximately 15 years), middle-aged (approximately 39), aged (approximately 62) and long-lived (about 79). To avoid experimental bias, donors of different ages were spread randomly across the sequencing lanes. For two donors (one aged 18 to 29 and one aged 80 or older), the study analyzed two additional independent replicas of 1 million unique cDNA reads from the same blood draw.

What the authors observed across the whole study: Compared with the aged group, the long-lived group had more naive CD4+ T cells, fewer expanded clones and increased TCR diversity, suggesting age selection. Because donor CMV infection status was unknown, age-related changes in expanded clonotypes were potentially confounded. There was a strong correlation between observed TCR beta diversity and the percentage of naive T cells measured by flow cytometry. Since profiling was done on bulk unsorted PBMCs, naive and antigen-experienced compartments could not be conclusively compared. Observed TCR beta diversity per million T cells fell roughly linearly with age, and a significant reduction was already apparent by age roughly 40. Estimates of total diversity based on one million sequenced T cells were considered lower bounds and underestimates.

Library preparation used 5' RACE. Sequencer: Illumina HiSeq 2500. A second roughly 6 to 12 cycle PCR used a sample-barcoded 5' primer and a J-beta primer mix. Each TCR beta cDNA molecule received a unique molecular identifier from a template-switch 5' adaptor carrying 12 random nucleotides. Each sample yielded at least 3 million CDR3-containing paired-end reads. All of the RNA was converted into first-strand cDNA using the Mint cDNA synthesis kit, with a TRBC-specific oligonucleotide serving as the primer. Following uracil-DNA glycosylase treatment, all cDNA underwent a first 18-cycle PCR with the universal primers M1SS and BC2_uni_R. Processing in the source paper ran as follows. Normalization of each sample was performed by random selection of 1 million high-quality reads, each carrying a distinct molecular identifier. Instead of being binned into consensus sequences, reads that shared molecular identifiers were thrown out. MiTCR, set to a Q25 quality threshold and the strictest error-elimination algorithm, was used for CDR3 identification, clonotype clustering and error correction. Lower-bound total TCR beta diversity was estimated with a nonparametric unseen species model using Euler transformation. Starting from the raw public reads, TCRdb applied fastp trimming at Q25, assembled clones with MiXCR and retained in-frame beta chains. Records with the same CDR3 protein are collapsed into one entry carrying the most frequent genes and DNA. TCRdb, rather than the study authors, made the V and J calls. Counted in this sample were about 760,000 distinct CDR3 sequences; more than 50% of them appeared once. The top ten clonotypes cover around a quarter of the sample.

Donors were 35 to 40 systemically healthy Caucasian individuals from Russia aged about 6 to 100 years. Each donor gave 8 to 10 milliliters of peripheral blood, collected into EDTA-treated Vacutainer tubes. Ficoll-Paque density-gradient centrifugation was used to isolate PBMCs, with at least 6 million obtained per sample. Total RNA, at least 5.5 micrograms per sample, was extracted from PBMCs with Trizol reagent. For every donor, an aliquot of PBMCs went through flow cytometry to measure the percentages of naive CD45RAhigh/CD27high T cells. This clonotype was counted between two and nine times. Its antigen is unknown. No per-base quality is available; no much larger clone lies one base away. The CDR1 and CDR2 encoded by the germline V gene are SGHRS and YFSETQ. The CDR3 contains 16 residues, cysteine and phenylalanine counted. The CDR3 DNA has 48 bases and is translated from base 1. At the junction V is shortened by 0 bases and J by 5 bases, with 17 bases in between.

This receptor was taken from a man aged 40-49 years in good health. Material for sequencing was blood. The V gene is TRBV5-1 and the J gene is TRBJ2-5; matching of 6 bases hints at TRBD2 as the D gene. The CDR3 sequence is CASSLAAAGSVETQYF. The DNA is TGCGCCAGCAGCTTGGCCGCTGCGGGGTCTGTGGAGACCCAGTACTTC.